This record covers a single T cell receptor (beta chain). No antigen is known for it. The data derive from a study of cytomegalovirus exposure and HLA in healthy donors. Germline V lookup: CDR1 MNHEY, CDR2 SVGAGI. This CDR3 spans 14 amino acids. The V end was cut by 6 bases, the J end by 2 bases, with 12 bases between. A multiplex PCR was run with 60 Vbeta primers and 13 Jbeta primers. In the authors' workflow: In a later analysis, around 10 million of 60 million to 80 million unique beta chains occurred in at least two donors. The repertoire was sequenced with immunoSEQ multiplex PCR; TCRdb's copy has only in-frame clones and lacks some. V, J and clone size reflect that table, while D and trimming were determined from the DNA. The sample lists about 210,000 clones, 80% to 90% occurring once. Points from the study as a whole: Cytomegalovirus association was listed for around 170 TCR beta chains.

The chain carries TRBV6-5 and TRBJ2-3; D is perhaps TRBD2 (6 bases). Material: PBMCs. The receptor's source is a middle-aged man in good health and CMV-seropositive. In nucleotides, the CDR3 is TGTGCCAGCAGGACCGGGACTGTCACAGATACGCAGTATTTT. Translated: CASRTGTVTDTQYF.